Sequencing of this T cell receptor (beta chain) was carried out in a study of T-cell memory formation after mild COVID-19 (TCRdb year 2021). For context, the study as a whole: TCR sequence clusters from the two donors were largely donor specific. Two young, previously healthy adult volunteers made up the cohort, one male and one female. T-cell clones expanding and contracting after mild COVID-19 in a couple of donors were tracked by longitudinal TCRalpha and TCRbeta repertoire sequencing.

Sequencing was carried out with an Illumina NovaSeq 6000. cDNA libraries for TCRalpha and TCRbeta were prepared by 5'RACE using constant-segment primers, with sample barcodes and unique molecular identifiers added. RNA was extracted from every sample with Trizol reagent. Libraries were amplified in two PCR steps, with a second sample barcode and Illumina TruSeq adapters added in the second step. The libraries were sequenced on an Illumina NovaSeq using 2 x 150 bp paired-end reads. The study's own analysis went as follows. With migec v1.2.7, reads were demultiplexed and then collapsed into UMI-guided consensus sequences. With mixcr v2.1.11, UMI consensuses were aligned to TRA and TRB V and J templates and assembled into clonotypes. A clonotype was counted as expanded or contracted only when both edgeR and NoisET called the clonotype significant, with the noise models trained on biological replicates. For edgeR calls, the cutoffs were a false discovery rate-adjusted p below 0.01 and a log2 fold-change threshold of 1. PCA with hierarchical clustering of max-normalized trajectories of the 1000 most abundant clonotypes was used as exploratory dynamics analysis. Each responding clone was given a CD4 or CD8 phenotype based on the CD4+ and CD8+ repertoires, which had been sequenced separately. TCRdb trimmed public reads at Q25 via fastp, called clones via MiXCR and kept in-frame beta chains. Rows merge per CDR3 protein into single entries with the most common DNA and genes. V and J calls and clone size were set by TCRdb, not the authors. This sample lists 40,000 to 55,000 distinct CDR3 sequences; around 12% were detected once. Of the sample, more than 20% is held by the ten largest clones.

Overall study results and their limits: Whether the second-wave clones peaking on day 37 were SARS-CoV-2 specific was not confirmed. From day 15 to 85, contracting clones showed balanced CD4/CD8 phenotypes, whereas a second wave of clones that expanded from day 15 to 37 leaned towards CD4+. The detection of some responding clones in pre-infection memory suggests that pre-existing cross-reactive memory T cells joined the SARS-CoV-2 response. The study included only a couple of mild cases, and larger cohorts that include severe cases with pre-infection samples were judged to be necessary. Contracting CD4+ clones were located mainly in the CM and EM memory subsets, whereas CD8+ clones were found to be enriched in EMRA.

Ficoll-Paque density gradient centrifugation was the method used to isolate PBMCs. This clonotype was seen a handful of times. The target of this receptor is not known. No much larger clonotype is one base removed from it; base qualities were not supplied. The CDR3 holds 15 amino acids from the cysteine to the phenylalanine. Here the CDR3 DNA is all that survives: 45 bases in frame from base 1. V loses 5 bases, J loses 4 bases, and the germline ends lie 15 bases apart. For CDR1 and CDR2, the germline V gene lists SGHTA and FQGTGA. Source material: PBMCs or a T cell subset sorted from them (not recorded which). The receptor was derived from a man aged 18-30 years who had mild COVID-19 (a few samples of this study predate the infection). The sample titles of this study are shuffled in the database, so cell type and time point are left out; the donor was told from shared clones. The receptor chain draws on TRBV7-3 and TRBJ2-1, with no D gene named confidently. CDR3 region: CASSQMVGLYNEQFF. The sequenced DNA: TGTGCCAGCAGCCAGATGGTGGGCCTATACAATGAGCAGTTCTTC.